The 9 T cell receptor beta chains listed next were all sequenced from one sample in a study of regulatory T cells in long-lasting Graves disease. iRepertoire HTBI primers and Arm-PCR of CDR3 regions built TCR beta libraries. TCRdb itself ran the multiplex PCR reads through MiXCR, one entry per CDR3 protein. The sample holds under 500,000 distinct CDR3 sequences; around 20% are singletons and the top ten take around 20%. Time point defined: persistent/refractory GD, antithyroid drugs over 5 years with positive TRAb. Generation of the TCR library employed RNA extracted from PBMCs. The starting material was peripheral blood mononuclear cells (PBMCs), obtained when the disease was refractory, from a patient treated with antithyroid drugs. These TCRs come from a female donor with Graves disease.

The chain has TRBV7-9 and TRBJ1-5, with a possible D match to TRBD1 (5 bases). V lost 4 bases and J 7 bases, leaving 11 bases between the germline ends. The CDR3 covers 13 residues. CDR1 SEHNR and CDR2 FQNEAQ come from the germline V gene (reference sequence). The CDR3 loop is CASSSVGEQPQHF. CDR3 nucleotides: TGTGCCAGCAGCTCGGTGGGGGAACAGCCCCAGCATTTT.

There are many counts of this clonotype. The chain is built from TRBV6-5 and TRBJ2-7; D is tentatively TRBD1 or TRBD2 (5 bases each). Germline V gene lookup returns CDR1 MNHEY and CDR2 SVGAGI. The V and J ends lost 0 bases and 2 bases respectively, with 17 bases between them. The CDR3 loop spans 17 amino acids. The CDR3 protein is CASSYSYTGTDPYEQYF. As DNA, the CDR3 is TGTGCCAGCAGTTACTCTTACACCGGGACGGACCCCTACGAGCAGTACTTC.

This clonotype was counted at least ten times. The V gene is TRBV12-5, the J gene TRBJ1-1; 9 bases are a match to TRBD1. V shed 0 bases, J shed 8 bases, and the junction held 13 bases outside the gene matches. The CDR3 is 17 residues long. Germline V CDR1 and CDR2: LGHNT, FRNRAP. The CDR3 reads CASGLVVTGGDSIEAFF. The CDR3, as DNA: TGTGCTAGTGGTTTGGTCGTGACAGGGGGTGATAGTATCGAAGCTTTCTTT.

This clonotype occurred a few times. The rearrangement uses TRBV3-1 and TRBJ2-2; no definite D call. V shed 0 bases and J shed 1 base, with 6 bases lying between them. This CDR3 spans 15 amino acids. Germline V lookup: CDR1 LGHDT, CDR2 YNNKEL (reference sequence). The CDR3 spells CASSQEPMNTGELFF. CDR3 bases: TGTGCCAGCAGCCAAGAACCTATGAACACCGGGGAGCTGTTTTTT. The whole variable domain, remainder taken from reference TRBV3-1 and TRBJ2-2, is DTAVSQTPKYLVTQMGNDKSIKCEQNLGHDTMYWYKQDSKKFLKIMFSYNNKELIINETVPNRFSPKSPDKAHLNLHINSLELGDSAVYFCASSQEPMNTGELFFGEGSRLTVL.

The table lists this clonotype with many counts. The chain carries TRBV6-1 and TRBJ1-2, with a possible D match to TRBD1 (5 bases). CDR3 length equals 15 residues. The germline V gene has CDR1 MNHNS and CDR2 SASEGT. Deletions cut 6 bases from V and 7 bases from J, with 21 bases between. The DNA of the CDR3 is TGTGCCAGCAGATCCCACTCGGAGGGCAGGGCTGGCTACACCTTC. Translated: CASRSHSEGRAGYTF.

This chain uses TRBV29-1 with TRBJ1-1; the match to TRBD1 covers 9 bases. Germline V CDR1 and CDR2: SQVTM, ANQGSEA. V dropped 8 bases and J dropped 5; count of bases not matched to a gene: 9. This CDR3 is 13 amino acids long. CDR3 coding DNA: TGCAGCCTGACCGGGACAGGGCTAACTGAAGCTTTCTTT. It specifies CSLTGTGLTEAFF.

This clonotype was counted ten times or more. The V gene is TRBV12-3 or TRBV12-4, the J gene TRBJ1-5; D is unclear. V lost 6 bases and J lost 7, with 10 bases in between. The CDR3 spans 12 residues. The CDR3, as DNA: TGTGCCAGCAGCTTCTCAGACCAGCCCCAGCATTTT. It specifies CASSFSDQPQHF.

Note on this clonotype: A single base is all that separates this from a far larger clone, so a read error is likely. The V and J genes are TRBV11-3 and TRBJ2-6; the D gene could be TRBD1 or TRBD2 (5 bases each). The CDR3 sequence is 19 residues long. Germline CDR1 reads SGHNT; CDR2 reads YENEEA. Trimming left V 8 bases short and J 0 bases short, with 23 bases between. The CDR3 spells CASLFEGNWVRSGANVLTF. The CDR3 DNA is TGTGCCAGCCTCTTCGAGGGGAACTGGGTTCGCTCTGGGGCCAACGTCCTGACTTTC.

The rearrangement joins TRBV27 to TRBJ1-2; D uncertain. Between the trimmed V and J ends, which lost 5 bases and 2 bases, there was a span of 12 bases. Germline values: CDR1 MNHEY, CDR2 SMNVEV (reference sequence). This CDR3 region has 14 residues. This CDR3 is CASSQSGENYGYTF. DNA of the CDR3: TGTGCCAGCAGTCAAAGTGGAGAGAACTATGGCTACACCTTC.